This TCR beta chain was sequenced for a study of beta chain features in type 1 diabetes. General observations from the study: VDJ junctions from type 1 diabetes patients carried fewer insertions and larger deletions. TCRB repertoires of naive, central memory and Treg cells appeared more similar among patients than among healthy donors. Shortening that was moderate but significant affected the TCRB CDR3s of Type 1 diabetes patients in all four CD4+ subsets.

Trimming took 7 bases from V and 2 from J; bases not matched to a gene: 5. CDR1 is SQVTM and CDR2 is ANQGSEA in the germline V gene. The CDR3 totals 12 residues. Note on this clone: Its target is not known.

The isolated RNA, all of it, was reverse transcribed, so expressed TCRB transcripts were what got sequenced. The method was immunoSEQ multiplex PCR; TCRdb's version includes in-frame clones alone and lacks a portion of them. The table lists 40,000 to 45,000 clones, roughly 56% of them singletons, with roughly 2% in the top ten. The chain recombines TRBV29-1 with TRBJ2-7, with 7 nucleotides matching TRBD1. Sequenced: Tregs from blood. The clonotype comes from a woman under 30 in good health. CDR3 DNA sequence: TGCAGCGCCAGGGACAGCACCTACGAGCAGTACTTC. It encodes CSARDSTYEQYF.